This TCR beta chain emerged from a study of blood T cells in healthy people across ages (dated by TCRdb to the mid-2010s). Describing the broader study: In model experiments, roughly one uniquely barcoded TCR beta cDNA molecule per two T cells was captured by template switching. The study measured age-related changes in TCR beta repertoire diversity using deep sequencing normalized with unique cDNA molecular identifiers. Donors were grouped into four age groups: young (average 16 years), middle-aged (roughly 37), aged (around 60) and long-lived (over 80). To avoid experimental bias, donors of different ages were spread randomly across the sequencing lanes. For two donors (one aged 18 to 30 and one aged 80 or older), the study analyzed two additional independent replicas of 1 million unique cDNA reads from the same blood draw.

What the work shows at the level of the full study, not this receptor alone: Observed TCR beta diversity per million T cells fell roughly linearly with age, and a significant reduction was already apparent by age approximately 40. Since profiling was done on bulk unsorted PBMCs, naive and antigen-experienced compartments could not be conclusively compared. Observed TCR beta diversity correlated strongly with the percentage of naive T cells measured by flow cytometry. Estimates of total diversity based on one million sequenced T cells were considered lower bounds and underestimates. Compared with the aged group, the long-lived group had more naive CD4+ T cells, fewer expanded clones and increased TCR diversity, suggesting age selection. Because the CMV infection status of the donors was unknown, age-related changes in expanded clonotypes may potentially have been confounded.

Libraries came from 5' RACE. The instrument was an Illumina HiSeq 2500. A second PCR of about 7 to 12 cycles was performed with a sample-barcoded 5' primer and a J-beta primer mix. Each TCR beta cDNA molecule received a unique molecular identifier from a template-switch 5' adaptor carrying 12 random nucleotides. Each sample yielded at least 3 million CDR3-containing paired-end reads. First-strand cDNA synthesis was performed from all RNA using the Mint cDNA synthesis kit, with priming by a TRBC-specific oligonucleotide. Following uracil-DNA glycosylase treatment, a first 18-cycle PCR with universal primers M1SS and BC2_uni_R was performed on all cDNA. The paper's data handling went like this. Each sample was normalized by randomly selecting 1 million high-quality reads, each carrying a distinct molecular identifier. Reads with shared molecular identifiers were discarded instead of being binned into consensus sequences. MiTCR, with a Q25 quality threshold and the strictest error-elimination algorithm, was used for CDR3 identification, clonotype clustering and error correction. A nonparametric unseen species model with Euler transformation was used to estimate lower-bound total TCR beta diversity. TCRdb took the public reads, trimmed them with fastp at Q25, ran MiXCR for clone calling and kept in-frame beta chains. Every entry covers one CDR3 protein and lists the most common genes and DNA from its rows. The V and J calls, along with clone size, are taken from TCRdb and not from the paper's own processing. The sample table holds about 760,000 distinct CDR3 sequences, of which about 56% were seen once. The top ten clones comprise 20% to 30% of the sample.

Donors were a few dozen systemically healthy Caucasian individuals from Russia aged roughly 6 to 100 years. Each donor gave about 9.2 milliliters of peripheral blood, drawn into EDTA-treated Vacutainer tubes. Ficoll-Paque density-gradient centrifugation was used to isolate PBMCs, with at least 7 million per sample. Trizol reagent was used to extract total RNA from the PBMCs, yielding at least 5.5 micrograms per sample. For every donor, an aliquot of PBMCs went through flow cytometry to measure the percentages of naive CD45RAhigh/CD27high T cells. This clonotype showed up just once. Its antigen target is currently unknown. No base-level quality is on record; no much larger clone is a single base apart. Sequences DFQATT (CDR1) and SNEGSKA (CDR2) are obtained from the germline V gene (reference sequence). The CDR3 contains 14 residues, cysteine and phenylalanine counted. The entry retains the CDR3 DNA only, 42 bases that are in frame from base 1. V and J are trimmed by 6 bases and 5 bases, and the gene matches miss 11 bases of the junction.

Sequenced input: blood. The TCR sequence derives from a man aged 35-49 years in good health. The sequence links TRBV20-1 to TRBJ2-3, with 7 bases matching TRBD2. The encoded CDR3 is CSARAGDLGDTQYF. The DNA is as follows: TGCAGTGCACGCGCGGGGGACTTGGGAGATACGCAGTATTTT.